The text below deals with one T cell receptor (beta chain). Its antigen is unidentified. Germline CDR1 reads SGHTA; CDR2 reads FQGNSA. The CDR3 is 11 residues long. The ends were cut back, 10 bases at V and 8 bases at J, with 14 bases in the middle. The PCR was carried out with 60 Vbeta primers and 13 Jbeta primers. Clones were read by immunoSEQ multiplex PCR, and TCRdb kept only the in-frame ones, dropping some. The data contain about 81,000 clones, around four fifths of them singletons. This specimen comes from a study of cytomegalovirus exposure and HLA in healthy donors. Study results and caveats: Within an earlier analysis, most TCR beta V segments proved productive either about 90% or about 30% of the time.

This TCR derives from a man between 45 and 60 years old in good health and CMV-seropositive. Sequencing was carried out using PBMCs. The rearrangement links TRBV7-2 to TRBJ1-2, with D perhaps TRBD1 (5 bases). The CDR3 DNA sequence: TGTGCCACCTGGGGGAGGGCGGGCTACACCTTC. It codes for CATWGRAGYTF.